This T cell receptor beta chain was obtained from a study of blood T cell repertoires in COVID-19. Study-wide context: Material from acute and convalescent COVID-19 was sourced from the United States, Italy and Spain. PBMCs, B-cell-depleted T cells, or T cells were the source of the cDNA or gDNA that made up the material.

This clone was seen a single time. Original analysis: The authors estimated nucleated cell counts from reference gene primer amplification. Measured with immunoSEQ multiplex PCR; TCRdb has only the in-frame clones, and not every one. For V, J and clone size, that table is used; D and trimming come from the DNA. The sample comprises fewer than 350,000 clones, roughly 89% of which are singletons, and more than 7.5% rests with the top ten. The receptor was derived from a man younger than 45 with COVID-19, enrolled during active disease. The specimen sequenced was peripheral blood.

DNA for the CDR3: TGTGCCAGCAGCTTGACAGAAGTTGGGACTGAAGCTTTCTTT. Encoded protein: CASSLTEVGTEAFF. This rearrangement joins TRBV2 to TRBJ1-1; tentative D call: TRBD1 (5 bases). The germline V gene has CDR1 SNHLY and CDR2 FYNNEI. The germline V and J ends were trimmed by 6 bases and 5 bases, with 16 bases remaining between them. The CDR3 length is 14 residues. The full variable domain, completed using reference TRBV2 and TRBJ1-1, is EPEVTQTPSHQVTQMGQEVILRCVPISNHLYFYWYRQILGQKVEFLVSFYNNEISEKSEIFDDQFSVERPDGSNFTLKIRSTKLEDSAMYFCASSLTEVGTEAFFGQGTRLTVV.